The subject of this entry is one T cell receptor beta chain. These data are taken from a study of blood T cell repertoires in COVID-19. On the study more broadly: There were acute and convalescent COVID-19 samples, and they came from the United States, Italy and Spain. Sample material is recorded as cDNA or gDNA derived from T cells, B-cell-depleted T cells, or PBMCs.

J gave up 3 bases and V 4 bases, and 7 bases lay outside the gene matches. The CDR3 has 15 residues. Germline assignment: CDR1 MGHRA and CDR2 YSYEKL. This table comes from immunoSEQ multiplex PCR, and its TCRdb copy is limited to in-frame clones, with some not included. The table includes 150,000 to 200,000 clones, 89% detected once. Participants, about 18 to 89 years old, spanned fewer than 25 US areas. What the recovered Cohort 3 donors had was two negative PCRs, clearance, or symptom resolution. The genes are TRBV4-1 and TRBJ2-7; 9 bases match TRBD1. The sequenced material came from PBMCs or T cells enriched from blood (not recorded which). This TCR derives from a woman in her late teens or twenties who had recovered from COVID-19. CDR3 sequence reads: CASSPIRDRVYEQYF. CDR3 in DNA: TGCGCCAGCAGCCCAATCCGGGACAGGGTCTACGAGCAGTACTTC.